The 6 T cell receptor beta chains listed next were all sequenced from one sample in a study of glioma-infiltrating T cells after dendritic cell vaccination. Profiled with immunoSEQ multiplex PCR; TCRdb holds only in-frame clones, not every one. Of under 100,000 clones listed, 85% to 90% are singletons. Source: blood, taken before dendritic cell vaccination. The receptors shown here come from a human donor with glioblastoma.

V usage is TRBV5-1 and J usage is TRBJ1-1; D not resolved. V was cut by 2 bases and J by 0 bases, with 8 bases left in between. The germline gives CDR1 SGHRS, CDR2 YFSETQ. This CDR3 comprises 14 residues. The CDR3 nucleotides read TGCGCCAGCAGCTTCGTGTTCCTGAACACTGAAGCTTTCTTT. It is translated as CASSFVFLNTEAFF.

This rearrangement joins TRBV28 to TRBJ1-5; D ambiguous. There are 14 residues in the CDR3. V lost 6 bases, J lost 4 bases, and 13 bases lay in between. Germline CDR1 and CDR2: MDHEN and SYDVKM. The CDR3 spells CASSPPSRNQPQHF. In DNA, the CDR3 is TGTGCCAGCAGCCCCCCTTCGAGGAATCAGCCCCAGCATTTT.

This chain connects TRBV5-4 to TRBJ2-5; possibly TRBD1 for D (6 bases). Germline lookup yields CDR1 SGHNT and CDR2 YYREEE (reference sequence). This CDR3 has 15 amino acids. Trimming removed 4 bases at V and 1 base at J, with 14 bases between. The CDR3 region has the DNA TGTGCCAGCAGCCGGTTACAGGGCCGCCAAGAGACCCAGTACTTC. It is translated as CASSRLQGRQETQYF.

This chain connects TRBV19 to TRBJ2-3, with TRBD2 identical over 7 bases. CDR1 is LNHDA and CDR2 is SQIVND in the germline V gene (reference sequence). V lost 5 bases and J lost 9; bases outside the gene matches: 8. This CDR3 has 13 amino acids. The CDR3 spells CASSLRERGTQYF. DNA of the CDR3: TGTGCCAGTAGTCTGCGGGAGCGTGGGACGCAGTATTTT.

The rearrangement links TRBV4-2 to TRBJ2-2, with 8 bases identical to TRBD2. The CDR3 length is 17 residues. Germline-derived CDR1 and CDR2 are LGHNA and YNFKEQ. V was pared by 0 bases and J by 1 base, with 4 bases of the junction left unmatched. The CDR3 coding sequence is TGTGCCAGCAGCCAAGAGGTTCTAGCGGGGAACACCGGGGAGCTGTTTTTT. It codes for CASSQEVLAGNTGELFF.

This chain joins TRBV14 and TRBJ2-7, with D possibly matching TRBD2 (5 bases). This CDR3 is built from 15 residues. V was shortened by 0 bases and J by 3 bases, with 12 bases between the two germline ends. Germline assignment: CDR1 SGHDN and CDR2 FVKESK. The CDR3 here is CASSQDKRGYYEQYF. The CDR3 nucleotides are TGTGCCAGCAGCCAAGATAAGCGAGGGTACTACGAGCAGTACTTC.